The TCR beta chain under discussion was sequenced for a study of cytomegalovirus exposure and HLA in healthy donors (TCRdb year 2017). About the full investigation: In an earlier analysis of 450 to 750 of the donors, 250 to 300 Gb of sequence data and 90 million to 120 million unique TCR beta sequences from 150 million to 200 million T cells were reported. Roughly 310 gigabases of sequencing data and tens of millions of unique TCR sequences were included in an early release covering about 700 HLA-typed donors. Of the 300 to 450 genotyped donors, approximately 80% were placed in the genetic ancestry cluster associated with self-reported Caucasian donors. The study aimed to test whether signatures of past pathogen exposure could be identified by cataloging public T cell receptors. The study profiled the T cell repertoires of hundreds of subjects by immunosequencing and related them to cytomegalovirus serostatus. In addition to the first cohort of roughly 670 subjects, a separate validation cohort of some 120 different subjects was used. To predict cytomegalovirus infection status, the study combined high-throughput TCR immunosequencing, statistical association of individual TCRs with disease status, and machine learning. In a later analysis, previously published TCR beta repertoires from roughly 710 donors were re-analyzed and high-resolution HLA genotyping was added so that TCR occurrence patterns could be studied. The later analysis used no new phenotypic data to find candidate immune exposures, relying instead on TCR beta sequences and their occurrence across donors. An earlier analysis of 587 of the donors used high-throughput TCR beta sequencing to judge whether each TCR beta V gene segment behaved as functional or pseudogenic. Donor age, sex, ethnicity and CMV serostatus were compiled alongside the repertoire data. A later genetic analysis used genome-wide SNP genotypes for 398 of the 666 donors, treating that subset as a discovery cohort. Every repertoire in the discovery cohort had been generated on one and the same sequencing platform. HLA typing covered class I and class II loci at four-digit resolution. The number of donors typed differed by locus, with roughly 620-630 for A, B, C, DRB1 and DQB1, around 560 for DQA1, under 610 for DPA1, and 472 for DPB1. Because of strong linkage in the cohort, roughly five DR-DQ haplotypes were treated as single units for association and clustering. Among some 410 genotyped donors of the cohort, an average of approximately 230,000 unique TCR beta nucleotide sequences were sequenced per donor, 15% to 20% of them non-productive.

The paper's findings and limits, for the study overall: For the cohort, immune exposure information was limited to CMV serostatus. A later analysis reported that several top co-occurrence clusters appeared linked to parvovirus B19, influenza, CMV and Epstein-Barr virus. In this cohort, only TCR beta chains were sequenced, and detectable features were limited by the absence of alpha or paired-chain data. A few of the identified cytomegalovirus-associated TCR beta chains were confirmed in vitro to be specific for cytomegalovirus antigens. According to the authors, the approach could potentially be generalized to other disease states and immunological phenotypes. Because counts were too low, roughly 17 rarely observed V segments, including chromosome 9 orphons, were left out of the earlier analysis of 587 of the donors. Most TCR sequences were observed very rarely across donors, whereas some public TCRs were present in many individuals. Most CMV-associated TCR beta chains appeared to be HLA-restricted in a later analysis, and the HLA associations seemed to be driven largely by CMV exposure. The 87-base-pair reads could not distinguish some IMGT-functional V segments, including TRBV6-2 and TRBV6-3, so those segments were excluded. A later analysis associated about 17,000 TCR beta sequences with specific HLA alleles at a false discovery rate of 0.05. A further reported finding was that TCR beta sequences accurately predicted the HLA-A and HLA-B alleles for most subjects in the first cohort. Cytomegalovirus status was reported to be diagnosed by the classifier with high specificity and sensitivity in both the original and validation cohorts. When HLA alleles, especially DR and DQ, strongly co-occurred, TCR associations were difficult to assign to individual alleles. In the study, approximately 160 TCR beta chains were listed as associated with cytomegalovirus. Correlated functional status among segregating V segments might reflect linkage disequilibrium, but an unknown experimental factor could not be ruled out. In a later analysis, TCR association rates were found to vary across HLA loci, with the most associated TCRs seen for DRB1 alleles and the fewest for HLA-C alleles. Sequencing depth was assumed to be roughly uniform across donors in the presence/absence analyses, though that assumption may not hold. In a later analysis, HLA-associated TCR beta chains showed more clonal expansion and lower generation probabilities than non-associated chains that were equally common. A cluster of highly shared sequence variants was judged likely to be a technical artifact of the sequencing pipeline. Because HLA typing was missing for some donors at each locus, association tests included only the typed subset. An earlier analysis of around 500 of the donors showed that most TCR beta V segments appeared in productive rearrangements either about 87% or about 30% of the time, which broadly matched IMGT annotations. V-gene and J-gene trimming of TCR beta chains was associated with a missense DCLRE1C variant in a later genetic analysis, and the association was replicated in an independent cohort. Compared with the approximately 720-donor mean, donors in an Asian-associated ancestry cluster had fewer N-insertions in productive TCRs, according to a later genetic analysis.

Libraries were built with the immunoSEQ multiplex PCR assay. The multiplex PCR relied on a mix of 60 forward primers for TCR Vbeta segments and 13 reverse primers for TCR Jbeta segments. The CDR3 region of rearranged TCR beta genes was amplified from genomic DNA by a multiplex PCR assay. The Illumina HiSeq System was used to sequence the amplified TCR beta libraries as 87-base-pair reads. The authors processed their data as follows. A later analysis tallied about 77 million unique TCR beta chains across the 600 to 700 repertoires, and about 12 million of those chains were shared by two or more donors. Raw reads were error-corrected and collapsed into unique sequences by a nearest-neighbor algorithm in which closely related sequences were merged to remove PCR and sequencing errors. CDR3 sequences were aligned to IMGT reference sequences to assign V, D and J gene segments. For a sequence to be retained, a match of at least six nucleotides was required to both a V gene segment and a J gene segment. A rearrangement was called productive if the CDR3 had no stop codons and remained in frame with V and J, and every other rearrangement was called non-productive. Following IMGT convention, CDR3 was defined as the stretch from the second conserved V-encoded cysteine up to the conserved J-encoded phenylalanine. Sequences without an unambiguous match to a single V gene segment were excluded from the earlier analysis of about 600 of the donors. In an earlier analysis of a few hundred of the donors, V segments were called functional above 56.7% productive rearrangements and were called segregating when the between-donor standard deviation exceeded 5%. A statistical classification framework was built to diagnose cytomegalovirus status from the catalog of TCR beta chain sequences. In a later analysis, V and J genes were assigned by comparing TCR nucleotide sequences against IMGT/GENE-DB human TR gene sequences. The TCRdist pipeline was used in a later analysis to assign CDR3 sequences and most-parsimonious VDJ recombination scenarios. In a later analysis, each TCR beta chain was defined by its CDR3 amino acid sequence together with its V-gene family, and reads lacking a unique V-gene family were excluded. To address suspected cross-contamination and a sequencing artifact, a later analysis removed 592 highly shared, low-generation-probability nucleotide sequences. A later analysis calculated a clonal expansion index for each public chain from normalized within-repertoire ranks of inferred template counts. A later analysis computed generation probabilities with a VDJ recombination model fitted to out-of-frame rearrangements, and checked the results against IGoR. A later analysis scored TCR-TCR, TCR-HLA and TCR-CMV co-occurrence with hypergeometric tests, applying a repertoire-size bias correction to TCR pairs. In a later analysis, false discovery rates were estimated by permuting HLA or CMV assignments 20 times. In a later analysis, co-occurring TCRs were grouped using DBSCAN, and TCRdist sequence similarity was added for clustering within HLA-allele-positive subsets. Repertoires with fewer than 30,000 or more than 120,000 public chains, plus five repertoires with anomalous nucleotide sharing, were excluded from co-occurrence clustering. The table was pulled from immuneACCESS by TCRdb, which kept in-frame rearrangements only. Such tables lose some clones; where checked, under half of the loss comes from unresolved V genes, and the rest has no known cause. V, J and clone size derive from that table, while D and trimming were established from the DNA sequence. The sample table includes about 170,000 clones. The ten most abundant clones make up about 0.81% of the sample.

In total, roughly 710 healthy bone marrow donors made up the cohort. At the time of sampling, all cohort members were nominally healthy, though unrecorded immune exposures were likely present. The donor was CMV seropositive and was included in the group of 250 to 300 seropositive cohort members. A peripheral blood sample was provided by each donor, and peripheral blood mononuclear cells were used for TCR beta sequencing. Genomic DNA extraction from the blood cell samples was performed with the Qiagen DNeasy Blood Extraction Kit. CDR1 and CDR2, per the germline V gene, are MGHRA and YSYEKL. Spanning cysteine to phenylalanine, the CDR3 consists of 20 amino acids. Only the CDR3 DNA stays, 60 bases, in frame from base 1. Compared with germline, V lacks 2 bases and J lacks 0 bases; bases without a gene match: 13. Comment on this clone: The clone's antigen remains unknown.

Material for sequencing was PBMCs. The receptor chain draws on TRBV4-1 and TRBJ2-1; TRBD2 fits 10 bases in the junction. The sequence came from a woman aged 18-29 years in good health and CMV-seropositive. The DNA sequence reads TGCGCCAGCAGCCAACTAAGCGGGGGGGGCTCTACAAGCTCCTACAATGAGCAGTTCTTC. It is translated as CASSQLSGGGSTSSYNEQFF.